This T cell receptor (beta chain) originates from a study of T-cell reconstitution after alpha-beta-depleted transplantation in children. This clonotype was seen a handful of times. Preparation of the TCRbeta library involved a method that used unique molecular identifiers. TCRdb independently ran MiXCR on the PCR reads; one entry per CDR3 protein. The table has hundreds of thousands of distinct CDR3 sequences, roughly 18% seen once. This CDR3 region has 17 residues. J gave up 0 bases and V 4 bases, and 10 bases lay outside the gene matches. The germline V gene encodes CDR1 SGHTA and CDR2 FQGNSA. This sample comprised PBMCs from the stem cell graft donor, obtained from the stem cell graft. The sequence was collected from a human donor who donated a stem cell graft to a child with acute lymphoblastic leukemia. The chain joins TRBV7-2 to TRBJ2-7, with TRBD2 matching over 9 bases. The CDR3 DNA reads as TGTGCCAGCAGCTCGCTCCCGCGCGGGAGGGCCTCCTACGAGCAGTACTTC. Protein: CASSSLPRGRASYEQYF.